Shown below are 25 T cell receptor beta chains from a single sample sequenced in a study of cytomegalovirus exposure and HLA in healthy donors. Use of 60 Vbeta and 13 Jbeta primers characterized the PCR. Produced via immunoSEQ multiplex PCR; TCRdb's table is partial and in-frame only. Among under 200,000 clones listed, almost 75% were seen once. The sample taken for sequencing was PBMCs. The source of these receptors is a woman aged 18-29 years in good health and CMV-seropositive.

The CDR3 region has the DNA TGTGCCAGCTCATCCGGGACAGGGGGGGCAGATACGCAGTATTTT. Amino acid sequence: CASSSGTGGADTQYF. The chain is built from TRBV19 and TRBJ2-3; 11 nucleotides match TRBD1. The J segment lost 4 bases and the V segment lost 9 bases, leaving 9 bases of the junction unmatched. CDR1 and CDR2 (germline): LNHDA, SQIVND (reference sequence). The CDR3 is made up of 15 amino acids.

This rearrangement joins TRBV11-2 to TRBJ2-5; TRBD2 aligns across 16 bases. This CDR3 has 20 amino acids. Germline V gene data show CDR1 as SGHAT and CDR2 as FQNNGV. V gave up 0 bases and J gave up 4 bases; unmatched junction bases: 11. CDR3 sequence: CASSLEPGLAGGGLGETQYF. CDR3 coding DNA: TGTGCCAGCAGCTTAGAACCGGGACTAGCGGGGGGGGGTTTGGGAGAGACCCAGTACTTC.

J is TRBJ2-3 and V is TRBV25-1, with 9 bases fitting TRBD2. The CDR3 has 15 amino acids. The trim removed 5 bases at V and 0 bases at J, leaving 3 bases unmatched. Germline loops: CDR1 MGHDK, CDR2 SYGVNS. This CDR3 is CASSPSGGSTDTQYF. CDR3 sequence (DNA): TGTGCCAGCAGTCCGAGCGGGGGGAGCACAGATACGCAGTATTTT.

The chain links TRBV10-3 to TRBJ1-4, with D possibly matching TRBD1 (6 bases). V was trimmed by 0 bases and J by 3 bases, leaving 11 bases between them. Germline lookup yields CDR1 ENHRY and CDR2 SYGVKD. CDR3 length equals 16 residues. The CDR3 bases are TGTGCCATCAGTGAGTCAGGACAGACTCCTAATGAAAAACTGTTTTTT. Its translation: CAISESGQTPNEKLFF.

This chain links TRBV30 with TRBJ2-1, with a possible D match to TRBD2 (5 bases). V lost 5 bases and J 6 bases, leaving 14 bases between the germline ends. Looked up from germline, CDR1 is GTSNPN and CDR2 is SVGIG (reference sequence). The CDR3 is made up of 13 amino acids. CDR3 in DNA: TGTGCCTGGTTGGGTCTAGAGGGCAATGAGCAGTTCTTC. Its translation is CAWLGLEGNEQFF.

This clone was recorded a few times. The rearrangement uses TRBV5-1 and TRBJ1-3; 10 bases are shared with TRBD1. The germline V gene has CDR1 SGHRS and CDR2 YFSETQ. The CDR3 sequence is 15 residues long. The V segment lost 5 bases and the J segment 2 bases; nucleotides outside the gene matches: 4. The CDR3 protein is CASSRQGATGNTIYF. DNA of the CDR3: TGCGCCAGCAGTCGACAGGGGGCTACTGGAAACACCATATATTTT.

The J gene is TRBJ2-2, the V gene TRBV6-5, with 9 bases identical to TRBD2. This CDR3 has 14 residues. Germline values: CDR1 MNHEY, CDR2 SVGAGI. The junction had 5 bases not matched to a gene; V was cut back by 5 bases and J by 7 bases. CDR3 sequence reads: CASSGAGGIGELFF. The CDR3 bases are TGTGCCAGCAGTGGAGCGGGGGGCATCGGGGAGCTGTTTTTT.

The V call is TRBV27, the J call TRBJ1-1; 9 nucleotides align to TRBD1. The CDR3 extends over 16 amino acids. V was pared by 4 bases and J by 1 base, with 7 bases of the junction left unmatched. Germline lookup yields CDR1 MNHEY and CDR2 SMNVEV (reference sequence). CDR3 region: CASSSWPGQGNTEAFF. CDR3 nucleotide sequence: TGTGCCAGCAGTTCTTGGCCGGGACAGGGGAACACTGAAGCTTTCTTT.

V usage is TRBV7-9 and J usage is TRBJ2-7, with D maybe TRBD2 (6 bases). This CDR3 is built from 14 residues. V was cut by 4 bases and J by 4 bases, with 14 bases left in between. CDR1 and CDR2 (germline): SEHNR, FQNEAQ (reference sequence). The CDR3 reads CASSSGSAGYEQYF. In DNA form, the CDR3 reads TGTGCCAGCAGCTCCGGATCGGCGGGGTACGAGCAGTACTTC.

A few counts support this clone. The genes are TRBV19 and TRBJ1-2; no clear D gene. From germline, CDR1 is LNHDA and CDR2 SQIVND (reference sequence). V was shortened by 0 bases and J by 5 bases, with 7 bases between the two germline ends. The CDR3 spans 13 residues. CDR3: CASSIDPLYGYTF. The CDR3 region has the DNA TGTGCCAGTAGTATAGATCCTCTTTATGGCTACACCTTC. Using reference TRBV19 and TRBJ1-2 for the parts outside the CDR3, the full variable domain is DGGITQSPKYLFRKEGQNVTLSCEQNLNHDAMYWYRQDPGQGLRLIYYSQIVNDFQKGDIAEGYSVSREKKESFPLTVTSAQKNPTAFYLCASSIDPLYGYTFGSGTRLTVV.

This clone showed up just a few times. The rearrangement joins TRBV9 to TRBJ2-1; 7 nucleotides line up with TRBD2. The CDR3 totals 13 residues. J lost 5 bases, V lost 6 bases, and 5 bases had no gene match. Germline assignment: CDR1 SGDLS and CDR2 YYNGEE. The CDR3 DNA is TGTGCCAGCAATCGCGGGGGTAACAATGAGCAGTTCTTC. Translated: CASNRGGNNEQFF.

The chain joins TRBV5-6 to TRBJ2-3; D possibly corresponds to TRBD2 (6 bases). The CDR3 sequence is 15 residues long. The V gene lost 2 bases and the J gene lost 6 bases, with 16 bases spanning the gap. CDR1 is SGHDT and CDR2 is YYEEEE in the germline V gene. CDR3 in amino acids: CASSFERLSGDTQYF. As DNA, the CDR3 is TGTGCCAGCAGCTTCGAACGACTCAGCGGGGATACGCAGTATTTT.

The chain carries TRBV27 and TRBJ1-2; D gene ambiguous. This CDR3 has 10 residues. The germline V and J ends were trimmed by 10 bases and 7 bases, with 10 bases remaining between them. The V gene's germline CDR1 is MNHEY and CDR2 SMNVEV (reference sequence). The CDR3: CATYKLGYTF. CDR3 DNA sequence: TGTGCCACCTATAAGCTTGGCTACACCTTC.

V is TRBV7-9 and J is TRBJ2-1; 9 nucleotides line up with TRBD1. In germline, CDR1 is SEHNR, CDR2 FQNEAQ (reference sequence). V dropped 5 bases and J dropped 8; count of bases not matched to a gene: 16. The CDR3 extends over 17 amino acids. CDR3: CASSEGTGTGTGDEQFF. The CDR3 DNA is TGTGCCAGCAGCGAGGGAACCGGGACAGGGACAGGTGATGAGCAGTTCTTC.

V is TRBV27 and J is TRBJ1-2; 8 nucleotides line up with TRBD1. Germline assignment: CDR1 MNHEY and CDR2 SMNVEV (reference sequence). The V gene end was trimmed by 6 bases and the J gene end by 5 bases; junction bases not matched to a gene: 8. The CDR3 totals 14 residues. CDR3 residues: CASSRTGYPYGYTF. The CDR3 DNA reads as TGTGCCAGCAGCCGGACAGGGTACCCTTATGGCTACACCTTC.

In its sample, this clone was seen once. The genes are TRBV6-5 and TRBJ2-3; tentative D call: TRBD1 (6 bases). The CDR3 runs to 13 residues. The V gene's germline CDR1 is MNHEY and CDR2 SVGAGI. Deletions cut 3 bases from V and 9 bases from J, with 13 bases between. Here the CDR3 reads CASSYAAQGTQYF. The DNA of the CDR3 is TGTGCCAGCAGTTATGCGGCGCAGGGGACGCAGTATTTT.

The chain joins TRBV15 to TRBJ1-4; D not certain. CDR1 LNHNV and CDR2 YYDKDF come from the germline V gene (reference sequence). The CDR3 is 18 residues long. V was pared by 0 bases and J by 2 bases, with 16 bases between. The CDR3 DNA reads TGTGCCACCAGCAGAGATTTGCGCACCTATTCCACTAATGAAAAACTGTTTTTT. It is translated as CATSRDLRTYSTNEKLFF.

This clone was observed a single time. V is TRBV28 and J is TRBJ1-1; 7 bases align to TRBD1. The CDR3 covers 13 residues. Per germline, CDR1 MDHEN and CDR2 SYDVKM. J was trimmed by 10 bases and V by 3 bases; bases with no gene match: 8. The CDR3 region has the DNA TGTGCCAGCAGTTTTGCCGACAGGGAAGGAGCTTTCTTT. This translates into CASSFADREGAFF.

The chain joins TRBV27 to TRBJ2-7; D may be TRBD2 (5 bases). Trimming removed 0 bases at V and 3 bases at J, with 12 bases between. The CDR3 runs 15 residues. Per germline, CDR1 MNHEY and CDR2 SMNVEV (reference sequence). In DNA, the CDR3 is TGTGCCAGCAGTTTATCGAGGTGGGCGGGCTACGAGCAGTACTTC. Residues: CASSLSRWAGYEQYF.

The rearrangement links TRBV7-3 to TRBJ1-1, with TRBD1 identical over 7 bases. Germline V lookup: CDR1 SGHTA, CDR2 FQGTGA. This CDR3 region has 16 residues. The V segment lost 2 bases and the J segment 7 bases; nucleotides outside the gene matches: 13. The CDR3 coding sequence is TGTGCCAGCAGCTTATCAGGGGGTACGAGGACAAATGAAGCTTTCTTT. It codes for CASSLSGGTRTNEAFF. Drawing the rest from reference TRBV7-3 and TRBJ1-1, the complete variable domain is GAGVSQTPSNKVTEKGKYVELRCDPISGHTALYWYRQSLGQGPEFLIYFQGTGAADDSGLPNDRFFAVRPEGSVSTLKIQRTERGDSAVYLCASSLSGGTRTNEAFFGQGTRLTVV.

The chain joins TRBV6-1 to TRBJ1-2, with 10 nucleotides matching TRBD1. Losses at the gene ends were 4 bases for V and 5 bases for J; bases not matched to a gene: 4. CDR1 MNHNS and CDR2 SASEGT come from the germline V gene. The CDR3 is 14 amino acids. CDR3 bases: TGTGCCAGCAGTGCTGGGACAGGGGTTTATGGCTACACCTTC. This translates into CASSAGTGVYGYTF.

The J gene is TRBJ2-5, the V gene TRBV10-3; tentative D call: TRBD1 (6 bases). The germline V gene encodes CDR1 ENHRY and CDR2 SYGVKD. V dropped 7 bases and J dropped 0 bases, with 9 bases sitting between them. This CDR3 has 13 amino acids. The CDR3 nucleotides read TGTGCCATCAAAGGACAGTACCAAGAGACCCAGTACTTC. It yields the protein CAIKGQYQETQYF.

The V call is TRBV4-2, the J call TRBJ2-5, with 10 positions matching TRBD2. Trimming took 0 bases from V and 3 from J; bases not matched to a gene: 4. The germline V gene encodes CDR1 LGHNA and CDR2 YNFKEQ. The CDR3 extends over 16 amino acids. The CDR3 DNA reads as TGTGCCAGCAGCCAAGAAGGGAGCGGGGGGGAAGAGACCCAGTACTTC. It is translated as CASSQEGSGGEETQYF.

The CDR3 DNA sequence: TGTGCCAGCAGCCCTACCCCACGAAGGGACAGGGGTTTGGACTACACCTTC. Its protein is CASSPTPRRDRGLDYTF. The genes are TRBV7-3 and TRBJ1-2, with TRBD1 matching over 10 bases. Germline CDR1 reads SGHTA; CDR2 reads FQGTGA. The CDR3 consists of 17 residues. V lost 5 bases, J lost 10 bases, and 19 bases stayed unmatched.

In DNA form, the CDR3 reads TGCGCCAGCAGGACTAGCGGGGGGGACGCCGGGGAGCTGTTTTTT. It translates to CASRTSGGDAGELFF. The chain uses TRBV5-1 and TRBJ2-2, with 14 nucleotides matching TRBD2. Germline CDR1 is SGHRS and CDR2 is YFSETQ. This CDR3 region has 15 residues. V trimming: 5 bases; J trimming: 6 bases; junction bases outside the gene matches: 3. Together with reference TRBV5-1 and TRBJ2-2, the CDR3 gives the full variable domain: KAGVTQTPRYLIKTRGQQVTLSCSPISGHRSVSWYQQTPGQGLQFLFEYFSETQRNKGNFPGRFSGRQFSNSRSEMNVSTLELGDSALYLCASRTSGGDAGELFFGEGSRLTVL.